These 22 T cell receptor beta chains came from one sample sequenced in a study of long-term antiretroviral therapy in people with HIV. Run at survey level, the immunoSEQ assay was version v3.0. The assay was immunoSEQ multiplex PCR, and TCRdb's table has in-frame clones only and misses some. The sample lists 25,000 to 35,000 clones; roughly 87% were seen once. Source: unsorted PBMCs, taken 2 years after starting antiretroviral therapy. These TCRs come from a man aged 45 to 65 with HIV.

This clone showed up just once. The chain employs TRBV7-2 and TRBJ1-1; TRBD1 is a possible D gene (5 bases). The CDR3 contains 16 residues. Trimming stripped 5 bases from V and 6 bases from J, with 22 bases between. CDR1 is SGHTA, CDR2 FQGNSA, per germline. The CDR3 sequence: CASSPTSRDHAPEAFF. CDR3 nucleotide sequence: TGTGCCAGCAGCCCGACGAGCCGGGACCACGCGCCTGAAGCTTTCTTT.

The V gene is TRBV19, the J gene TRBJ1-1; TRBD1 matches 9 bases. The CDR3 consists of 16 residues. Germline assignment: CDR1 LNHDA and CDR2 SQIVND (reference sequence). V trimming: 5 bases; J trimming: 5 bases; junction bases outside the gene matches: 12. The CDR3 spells CASSRKKGTGYTEAFF. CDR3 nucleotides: TGTGCCAGTAGTCGAAAGAAGGGGACAGGGTATACTGAAGCTTTCTTT. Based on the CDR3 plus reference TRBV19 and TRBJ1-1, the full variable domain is DGGITQSPKYLFRKEGQNVTLSCEQNLNHDAMYWYRQDPGQGLRLIYYSQIVNDFQKGDIAEGYSVSREKKESFPLTVTSAQKNPTAFYLCASSRKKGTGYTEAFFGQGTRLTVV.

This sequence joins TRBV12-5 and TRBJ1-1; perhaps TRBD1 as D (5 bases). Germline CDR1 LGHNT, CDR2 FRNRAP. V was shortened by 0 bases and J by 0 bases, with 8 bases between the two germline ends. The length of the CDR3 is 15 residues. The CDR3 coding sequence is TGTGCTAGTGGTTTGGTATTGGGGGTGAACACTGAAGCTTTCTTT. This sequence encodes CASGLVLGVNTEAFF.

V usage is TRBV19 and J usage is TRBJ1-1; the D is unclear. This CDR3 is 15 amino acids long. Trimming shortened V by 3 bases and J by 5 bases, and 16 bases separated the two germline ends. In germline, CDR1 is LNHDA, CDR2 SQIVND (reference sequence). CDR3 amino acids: CASSIFRTLSTEAFF. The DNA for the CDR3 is TGTGCCAGTAGTATCTTTAGGACGTTATCAACTGAAGCTTTCTTT.

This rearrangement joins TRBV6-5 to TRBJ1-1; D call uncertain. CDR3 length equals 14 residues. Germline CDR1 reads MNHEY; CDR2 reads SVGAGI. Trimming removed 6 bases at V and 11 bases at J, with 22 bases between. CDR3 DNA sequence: TGTGCCAGCAGCGAAGATTGGACCGAGGGCTGGGCTTTCTTT. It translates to CASSEDWTEGWAFF.

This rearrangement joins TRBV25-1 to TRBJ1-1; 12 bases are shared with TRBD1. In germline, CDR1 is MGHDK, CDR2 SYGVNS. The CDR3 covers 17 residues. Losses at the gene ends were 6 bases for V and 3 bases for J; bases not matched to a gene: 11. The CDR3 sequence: CASRDSGTGGLDTEAFF. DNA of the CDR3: TGTGCCAGCAGAGACTCCGGGACAGGGGGCTTGGACACTGAAGCTTTCTTT.

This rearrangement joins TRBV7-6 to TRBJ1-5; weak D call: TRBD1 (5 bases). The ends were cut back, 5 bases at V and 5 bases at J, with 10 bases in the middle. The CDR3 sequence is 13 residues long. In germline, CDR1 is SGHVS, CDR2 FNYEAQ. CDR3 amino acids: CASSADSYQPQHF. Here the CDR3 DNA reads TGTGCCAGCAGCGCAGACAGTTATCAGCCCCAGCATTTT.

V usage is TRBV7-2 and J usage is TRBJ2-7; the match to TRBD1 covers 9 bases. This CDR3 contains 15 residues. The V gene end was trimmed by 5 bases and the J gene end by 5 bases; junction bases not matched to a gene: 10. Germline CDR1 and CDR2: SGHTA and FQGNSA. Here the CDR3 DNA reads TGTGCCAGCAGCCCCCGGGACAGGGTAAGGGACGAGCAGTACTTC. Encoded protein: CASSPRDRVRDEQYF.

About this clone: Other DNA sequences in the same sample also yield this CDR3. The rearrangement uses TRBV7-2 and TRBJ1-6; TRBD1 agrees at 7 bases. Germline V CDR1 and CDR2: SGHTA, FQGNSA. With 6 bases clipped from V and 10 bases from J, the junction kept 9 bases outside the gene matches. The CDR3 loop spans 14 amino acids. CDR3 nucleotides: TGTGCCAGCAGTCTTTCAGGGGGGGGATCACCCCTCCACTTT. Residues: CASSLSGGGSPLHF.

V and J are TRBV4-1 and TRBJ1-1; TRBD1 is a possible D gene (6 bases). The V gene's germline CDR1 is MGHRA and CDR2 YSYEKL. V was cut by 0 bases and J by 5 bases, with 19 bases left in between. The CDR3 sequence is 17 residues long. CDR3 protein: CASSQDLRGQGHTEAFF. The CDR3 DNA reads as TGCGCCAGCAGCCAAGATCTGAGAGGGCAGGGACATACTGAAGCTTTCTTT.

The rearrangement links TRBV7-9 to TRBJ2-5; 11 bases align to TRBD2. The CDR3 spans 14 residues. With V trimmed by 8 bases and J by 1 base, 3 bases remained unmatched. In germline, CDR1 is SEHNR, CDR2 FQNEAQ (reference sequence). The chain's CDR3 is CASLAGGFQETQYF. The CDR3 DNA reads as TGTGCCAGCCTAGCGGGAGGCTTCCAAGAGACCCAGTACTTC.

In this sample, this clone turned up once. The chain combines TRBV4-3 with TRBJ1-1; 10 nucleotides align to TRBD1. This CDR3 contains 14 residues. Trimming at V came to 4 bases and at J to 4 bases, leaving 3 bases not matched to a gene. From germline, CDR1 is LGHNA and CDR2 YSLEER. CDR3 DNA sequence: TGCGCCAGCAGCCTAAGGACAGGGGGCACTGAAGCTTTCTTT. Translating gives CASSLRTGGTEAFF.

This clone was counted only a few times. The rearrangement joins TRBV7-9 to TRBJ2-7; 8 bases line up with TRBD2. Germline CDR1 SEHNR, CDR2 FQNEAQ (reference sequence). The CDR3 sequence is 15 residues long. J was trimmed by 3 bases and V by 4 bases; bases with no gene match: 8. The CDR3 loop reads CASSSASGHSYEQYF. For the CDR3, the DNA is TGTGCCAGCAGCTCTGCTAGCGGGCATAGCTACGAGCAGTACTTC.

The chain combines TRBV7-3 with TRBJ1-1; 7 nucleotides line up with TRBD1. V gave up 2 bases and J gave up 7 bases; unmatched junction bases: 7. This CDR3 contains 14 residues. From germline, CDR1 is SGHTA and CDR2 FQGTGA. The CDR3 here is CASSLSPGQSEAFF. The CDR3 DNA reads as TGTGCCAGCAGCTTATCCCCGGGACAGAGTGAAGCTTTCTTT.

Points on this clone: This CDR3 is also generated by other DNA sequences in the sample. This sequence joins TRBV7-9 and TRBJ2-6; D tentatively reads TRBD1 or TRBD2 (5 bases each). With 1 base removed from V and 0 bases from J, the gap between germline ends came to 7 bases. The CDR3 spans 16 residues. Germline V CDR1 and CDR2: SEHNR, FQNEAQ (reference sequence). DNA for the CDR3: TGTGCCAGCAGCTTAGGGGGGTTCTCTGGGGCCAACGTCCTGACTTTC. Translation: CASSLGGFSGANVLTF.

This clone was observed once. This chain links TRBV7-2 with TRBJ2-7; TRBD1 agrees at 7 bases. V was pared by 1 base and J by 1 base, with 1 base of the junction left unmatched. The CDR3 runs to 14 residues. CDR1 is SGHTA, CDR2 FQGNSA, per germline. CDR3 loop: CASSLDRGSYEQYF. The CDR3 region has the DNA TGTGCCAGCAGCTTAGACAGGGGATCCTACGAGCAGTACTTC.

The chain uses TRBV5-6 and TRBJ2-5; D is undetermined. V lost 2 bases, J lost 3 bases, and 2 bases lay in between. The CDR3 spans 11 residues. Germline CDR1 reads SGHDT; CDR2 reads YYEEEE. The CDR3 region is CASSLKETQYF. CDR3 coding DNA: TGTGCCAGCAGCTTAAAAGAGACCCAGTACTTC.

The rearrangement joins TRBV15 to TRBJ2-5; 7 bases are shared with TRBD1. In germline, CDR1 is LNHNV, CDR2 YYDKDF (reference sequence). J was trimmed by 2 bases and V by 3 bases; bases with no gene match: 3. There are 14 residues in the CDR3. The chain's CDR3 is CATSRTGRQETQYF. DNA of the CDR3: TGTGCCACCAGCAGGACAGGGCGACAAGAGACCCAGTACTTC.

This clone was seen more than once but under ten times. CDR3 sequence: CASSLALLTSSYEQYF. CDR3 DNA sequence: TGTGCCAGCAGCTTAGCGCTCCTCACGAGCTCCTACGAGCAGTACTTC. This rearrangement joins TRBV11-2 to TRBJ2-7; no clear D. CDR1 and CDR2 from the germline V gene are SGHAT and FQNNGV. V was shortened by 1 base and J by 0 bases, with 13 bases between the two germline ends. The CDR3 totals 16 residues.

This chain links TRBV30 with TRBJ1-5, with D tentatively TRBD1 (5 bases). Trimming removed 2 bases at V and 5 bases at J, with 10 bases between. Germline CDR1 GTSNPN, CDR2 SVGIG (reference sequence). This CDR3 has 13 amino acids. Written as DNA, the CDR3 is TGTGCCTGGAGTACAGGTGTTGATCAGCCCCAGCATTTT. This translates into CAWSTGVDQPQHF. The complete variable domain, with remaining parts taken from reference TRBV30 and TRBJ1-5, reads SQTIHQWPATLVQPVGSPLSLECTVEGTSNPNLYWYRQAAGRGLQLLFYSVGIGQISSEVPQNLSASRPQDRQFILSSKKLLLSDSGFYLCAWSTGVDQPQHFGDGTRLSIL.

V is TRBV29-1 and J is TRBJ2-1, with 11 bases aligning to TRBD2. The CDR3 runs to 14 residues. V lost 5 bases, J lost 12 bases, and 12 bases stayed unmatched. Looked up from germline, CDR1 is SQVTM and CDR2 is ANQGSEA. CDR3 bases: TGCAGCGTTCCCCTCGGACTAGCGGGCGGTCTGCAGTTCTTC. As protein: CSVPLGLAGGLQFF.

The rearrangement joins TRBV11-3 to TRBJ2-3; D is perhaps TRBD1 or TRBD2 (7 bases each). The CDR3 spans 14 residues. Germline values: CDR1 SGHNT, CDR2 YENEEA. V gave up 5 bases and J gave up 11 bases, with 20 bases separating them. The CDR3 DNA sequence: TGTGCCAGCAGCCCCAGGAACAGGGGCGGGGGGCAGTATTTT. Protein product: CASSPRNRGGGQYF.